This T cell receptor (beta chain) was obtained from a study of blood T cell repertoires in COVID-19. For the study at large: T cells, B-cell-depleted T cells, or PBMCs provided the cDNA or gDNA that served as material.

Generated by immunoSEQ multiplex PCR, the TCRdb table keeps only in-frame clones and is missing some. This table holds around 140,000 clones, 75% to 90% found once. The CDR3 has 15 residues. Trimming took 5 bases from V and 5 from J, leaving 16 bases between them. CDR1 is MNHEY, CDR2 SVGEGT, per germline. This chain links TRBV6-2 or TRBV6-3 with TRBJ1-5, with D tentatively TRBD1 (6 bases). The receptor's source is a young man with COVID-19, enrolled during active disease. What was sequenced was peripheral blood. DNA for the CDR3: TGTGCCAGCAGTCGTACAGGGCTTCGAGATCAGCCCCAGCATTTT. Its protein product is CASSRTGLRDQPQHF.